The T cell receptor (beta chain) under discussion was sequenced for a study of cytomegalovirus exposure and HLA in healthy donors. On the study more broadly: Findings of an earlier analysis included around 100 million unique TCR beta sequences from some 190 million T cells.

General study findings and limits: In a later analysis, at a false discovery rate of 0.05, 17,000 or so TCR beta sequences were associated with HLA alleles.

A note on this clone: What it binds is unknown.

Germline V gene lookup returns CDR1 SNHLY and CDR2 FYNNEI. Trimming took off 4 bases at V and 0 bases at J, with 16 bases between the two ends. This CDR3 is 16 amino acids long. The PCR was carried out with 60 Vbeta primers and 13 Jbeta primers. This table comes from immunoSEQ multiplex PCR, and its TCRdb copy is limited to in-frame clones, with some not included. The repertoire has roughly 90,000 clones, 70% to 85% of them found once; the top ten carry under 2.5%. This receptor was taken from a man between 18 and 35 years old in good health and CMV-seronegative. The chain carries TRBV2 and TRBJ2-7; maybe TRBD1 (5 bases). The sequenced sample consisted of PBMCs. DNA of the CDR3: TGTGCCAGCAGTGTGGGGCTAGACAGCACCTCCTACGAGCAGTACTTC. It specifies CASSVGLDSTSYEQYF.